The clone carrying this T cell receptor (beta chain) turned up a few times. The data were obtained in a study of T-cell memory formation after mild COVID-19. Germline CDR1 reads LGHDT; CDR2 reads YNNKEL (reference sequence). Trimming stripped 0 bases from V and 8 bases from J, with 10 bases between. The CDR3 is 14 residues long. TCRdb processed the 5' RACE reads anew with MiXCR; each CDR3 protein has one entry. The sample carries hundreds of thousands of distinct CDR3 sequences, more than 20% recorded once. The source material was PBMCs or a T cell subset sorted from them (not recorded which). The origin of this receptor is an adult woman who had mild COVID-19 (a few samples of this study predate the infection). Cell type and time point are not known. The chain carries TRBV3-1 and TRBJ2-2; no clear D gene. The CDR3 is CASSQDRREGELFF. The CDR3 bases are TGTGCCAGCAGCCAAGATCGCCGTGAGGGGGAGCTGTTTTTT. Combining the CDR3 with reference TRBV3-1 and TRBJ2-2 gives the whole variable domain DTAVSQTPKYLVTQMGNDKSIKCEQNLGHDTMYWYKQDSKKFLKIMFSYNNKELIINETVPNRFSPKSPDKAHLNLHINSLELGDSAVYFCASSQDRREGELFFGEGSRLTVL.